This TCR beta chain appears in the sequencing data of a study of T cell responses to AZD1222 COVID-19 vaccine. Regarding this clone: Its matching antigen is unknown.

The study, taken as a whole, reports: The donor group comprised mostly white British people and more females; the analysis possibly underestimated clonal diversity. CD4 TCRs associated with vaccination spanned spike, dominating at 160-218 and 743-854. Targeting of unmutated variant regions was reportedly seen in nearly half of spike-specific TCRs. Only a handful of people who got AZD1222 tested seropositive at baseline.

Germline CDR1 and CDR2: SGHTA and FQGNSA. This CDR3 comprises 15 residues. Between the trimmed V and J ends, which lost 2 bases and 4 bases, there was a span of 12 bases. The method was immunoSEQ multiplex PCR; TCRdb's version includes in-frame clones alone and lacks a portion of them. Of about 61,000 clones listed, around 81% are singletons. This material consisted of peripheral blood, taken 28 days after the second AZD1222 dose. This TCR came from an adult who received the AZD1222 COVID-19 vaccine. The chain uses TRBV7-2 and TRBJ1-5, with D possibly matching TRBD1 (6 bases). The CDR3: CASSLWWGRNQPQHF. The CDR3 DNA reads TGTGCCAGCAGCTTATGGTGGGGGCGGAATCAGCCCCAGCATTTT.